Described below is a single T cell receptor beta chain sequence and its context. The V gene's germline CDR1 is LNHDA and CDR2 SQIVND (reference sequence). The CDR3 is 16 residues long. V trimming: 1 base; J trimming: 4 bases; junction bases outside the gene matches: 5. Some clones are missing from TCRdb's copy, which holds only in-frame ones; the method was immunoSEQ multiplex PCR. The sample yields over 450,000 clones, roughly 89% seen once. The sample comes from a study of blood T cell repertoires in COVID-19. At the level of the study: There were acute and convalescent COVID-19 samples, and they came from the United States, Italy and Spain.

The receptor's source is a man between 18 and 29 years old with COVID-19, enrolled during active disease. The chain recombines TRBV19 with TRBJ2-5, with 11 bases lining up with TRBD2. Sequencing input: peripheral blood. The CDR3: CASSIGTSGGRETQYF. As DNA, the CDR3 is TGTGCCAGTAGTATAGGTACTAGCGGGGGAAGAGAGACCCAGTACTTC.